Reported below is one T cell receptor beta chain. Trimming stripped 1 base from V and 2 bases from J, with 15 bases between. The CDR3 contains 16 residues. The V gene's germline CDR1 is MGHRA and CDR2 YSYEKL. The data stem from a study of blood T cell repertoires in COVID-19. Study-level background: Donors in the United States, Italy and Spain gave samples during acute or convalescent COVID-19.

Original processing methods: Estimates of nucleated cell counts were drawn from the amplification of reference gene primers. The data were produced by immunoSEQ multiplex PCR, yet TCRdb's version contains in-frame clones alone and is incomplete. V, J and clone size were drawn from that table, and D and trimming were deduced from the DNA. Here the sample spans about 120,000 clones, about 88% being singletons. Specimen: peripheral blood. V is TRBV4-1 and J is TRBJ2-7; tentative D call: TRBD2 (6 bases). The sequence derives from a woman aged 80 or over with acute or convalescent COVID-19. The CDR3: CASSQVGRGGTYEQYF. The CDR3 bases are TGCGCCAGCAGCCAAGTCGGGCGGGGCGGTACCTACGAGCAGTACTTC.